Given below is one T cell receptor (beta chain) in context. These data are taken from a study of shared clonotypes between healthy human individuals. The repertoire was sequenced with immunoSEQ multiplex PCR; TCRdb's copy has only in-frame clones and lacks some. The top ten clones hold over 1.3% of a sample with some 1 million clones, 60% to 80% of them seen once. The CDR3 has 14 residues. V lost 3 bases to trimming and J lost 7 bases, with 13 bases between them. Germline lookup yields CDR1 MNHNS and CDR2 SASEGT. The V gene is TRBV6-1, the J gene TRBJ2-1; D may be TRBD1 (6 bases). The sample comprised memory CD4+ T cells sorted from blood. The subset was: CD45RA-negative fraction. This receptor was obtained from a man between 18 and 35 years old in good health. Here the CDR3 reads CASSEQGTLNEQFF. As DNA, the CDR3 is TGTGCCAGCAGTGAGCAGGGGACCCTTAATGAGCAGTTCTTC.